This TCR beta chain was retrieved from a study of blood T cell repertoires in COVID-19. Study overall: Spain, Italy and the United States supplied samples that represented acute and convalescent COVID-19. PBMCs, B-cell-depleted T cells, or T cells were the source of the cDNA or gDNA that made up the material.

In the authors' methods: From reference gene primer amplification, estimates of nucleated cell counts were derived. Clones were sequenced by immunoSEQ multiplex PCR, and TCRdb holds only the in-frame ones, with some missing. That table gives V, J and clone size, and the DNA gave D and trimming. The sample includes about 180,000 clones, approximately 90% of them seen just once. J lost 5 bases, V lost 5 bases, and 4 bases had no gene match. The germline V gene has CDR1 SGHKS and CDR2 YYEKEE (reference sequence). The CDR3 is 13 residues long. This chain links TRBV5-5 with TRBJ1-5; TRBD1 agrees at 7 bases. The clonotype was recovered from a woman aged 30 to 39 with active or convalescent COVID-19. The sequencing input was peripheral blood. The CDR3 here is CASSTGDHQPQHF. In DNA, the CDR3 is TGTGCCAGCAGTACAGGGGATCATCAGCCCCAGCATTTT. Based on the CDR3 plus reference TRBV5-5 and TRBJ1-5, the full variable domain is DAGVTQSPTHLIKTRGQQVTLRCSPISGHKSVSWYQQVLGQGPQFIFQYYEKEERGRGNFPDRFSARQFPNYSSELNVNALLLGDSALYLCASSTGDHQPQHFGDGTRLSIL.